These T cell receptor beta chains were read from a single sample in a study of cytomegalovirus exposure and HLA in healthy donors. TCRdb's table, derived via immunoSEQ multiplex PCR, lists solely in-frame clones and lacks some. The repertoire includes 97,000 or so clones, around four fifths of them detected once, and just over 2.5% sits in the top ten. The specimen sequenced was PBMCs. The receptors were gathered from a man aged 40-49 years in good health and CMV-seronegative. Each CDR3 is given without its conserved first and last residue.

CDR3 protein	V gene	J gene
ASSPRTEAF	TRBV9	TRBJ1-1
ASSPRTGATGELF	TRBV5-1	TRBJ2-2
ASSELGRSTEAF	TRBV2	TRBJ1-1
ASSLSVNSPLH	TRBV5-5	TRBJ1-6
ASSSGPSRAF	TRBV7-6	TRBJ1-1
ASSPVGRLTEAF	TRBV18	TRBJ1-1
ASRRRQGLGTDTQY	TRBV11-1	TRBJ2-3
SSSLEQGSNEAF	TRBV7-9	TRBJ1-1
ASSHSGNPYEQY	TRBV11-2	TRBJ2-7
ASSVVASGGYEQF	TRBV9	TRBJ2-1
ASSVGGGQGYGGYT	TRBV9	TRBJ1-2
ATSRALEETQY	TRBV15	TRBJ2-5
ASSLEGPEETQY	TRBV5-1	TRBJ2-5
ASTIDGSGQETQY	TRBV5-1	TRBJ2-5
ASSFSWGGLDGYT	TRBV5-6	TRBJ1-2
AWRRPGGFAEAF	TRBV30	TRBJ1-1
ASLERGVLLQGRVDEAF	TRBV5-1	TRBJ1-1
ASSYRLASDTQY	TRBV27	TRBJ2-3
ASGLGGGRENIQY	TRBV7-2	TRBJ2-4
ASTVRIGSTEAF	TRBV2	TRBJ1-1
ASSLQVPYEQY	TRBV7-8	TRBJ2-7
SVEGRGYMNTEAF	TRBV29-1	TRBJ1-1
ASSLTGYEQY	TRBV7-6	TRBJ2-7
ASSKGETYEQY	TRBV18	TRBJ2-7
ASSVGGFNQPQH	TRBV7-9	TRBJ1-5
SAGGAPGGFNEQF	TRBV29-1	TRBJ2-1
ASEESGTVSYEQY	TRBV6-6	TRBJ2-7
ATSRDQSAIYTGNTIY	TRBV15	TRBJ1-3
SSSFLGNWDEQF	TRBV7-9	TRBJ2-1
SVDASQETQY	TRBV29-1	TRBJ2-5
ASSPGTGNYEQY	TRBV19	TRBJ2-7
ASSWTGRGNTEAF	TRBV5-4	TRBJ1-1
ASSTGLATEAF	TRBV6-5	TRBJ1-1
ASSPRQGGSTDTQY	TRBV18	TRBJ2-3
ASSQEASGTPH	TRBV14	TRBJ1-5
ASSPRIIPGNSPLH	TRBV11-2	TRBJ1-6
AIRDSHYSGNTIY	TRBV10-3	TRBJ1-3
ASSRDRATGELF	TRBV6-1	TRBJ2-2